Listed below are T cell receptor beta chains from one sample, sequenced in a study of identical twins. TCRdb used MiXCR to reprocess the 5' RACE reads, holding one entry per CDR3 protein. Of fewer than 650,000 distinct CDR3 sequences listed, 7.1% are singletons. These same data were also listed under a study on yellow fever vaccine responses in identical twins.

Sequencing input: PBMCs. The receptors originated from a woman younger than 30 in good health. The CDR3 runs from the conserved cysteine through the conserved F or W. D genes are given only for firm matches. Clone size is stated in some rows and not others, as once, few, many or a class when expanded.

TRBV5-4	TRBJ2-2	.	TRBD2	CASSRAGDYTNTGELFF	TGTGCCAGCAGCCGGGCCGGGGACTACACGAACACCGGGGAGCTGTTTTTT
TRBV29-1	TRBJ1-2	many	.	CSVPTGQHGYTF	TGCAGCGTCCCGACCGGACAGCATGGCTACACCTTC
TRBV6-5	TRBJ1-1	many	.	CASSYSSRVKPQHEAFF	TGTGCCAGCAGTTACTCGTCAAGGGTTAAGCCTCAACATGAAGCTTTCTTT
TRBV2	TRBJ2-7	many	.	CASSGGTLYEQYF	TGTGCCAGCAGTGGTGGGACACTGTACGAGCAGTACTTC
TRBV20-1	TRBJ2-1	once	TRBD1	CSARGRTGATYNEQFF	TGCAGTGCTAGGGGAAGAACAGGGGCTACCTACAATGAGCAGTTCTTC
TRBV12-3/TRBV12-4	TRBJ2-1	few	TRBD2	CASSLRKVAGGGRPYNEQFF	TGTGCCAGCAGTTTACGTAAAGTAGCGGGAGGAGGGCGACCTTACAATGAGCAGTTCTTC
TRBV12-3/TRBV12-4	TRBJ1-2	.	TRBD1	CASSRTGSNYGYTF	TGTGCCAGCAGTCGGACAGGGTCTAACTATGGCTACACCTTC
TRBV29-1	TRBJ1-2	few	.	CSVEEAARPNYGYTF	TGCAGCGTTGAAGAGGCCGCCAGGCCTAACTATGGCTACACCTTC
TRBV5-1	TRBJ1-1	many	.	CASSLGLMNTEAFF	TGCGCCAGCAGCTTGGGTTTGATGAACACTGAAGCTTTCTTT
TRBV12-3/TRBV12-4	TRBJ1-4	many	.	CASSRATELFF	TGTGCCAGCAGTCGCGCGACAGAACTGTTTTTT
TRBV7-9	TRBJ2-1	few	TRBD1	CASSLGTGVDNEQFF	TGTGCCAGCAGCTTGGGGACAGGAGTCGACAATGAGCAGTTCTTC
TRBV29-1	TRBJ2-2	.	TRBD1	CSVGQGTNTGELFF	TGCAGCGTCGGACAGGGAACGAACACCGGGGAGCTGTTTTTT
TRBV7-6	TRBJ2-1	few	TRBD2	CASSLGGMTSGIYNEQFF	TGTGCCAGCAGCTTAGGGGGGATGACTAGCGGGATATACAATGAGCAGTTCTTC
TRBV29-1	TRBJ2-7	.	.	CSVAGVSGEQYF	TGCAGCGTTGCCGGGGTCTCGGGCGAGCAGTACTTC
TRBV6-9	TRBJ2-2	.	.	CATFYLIEDLGGGANTGELFF	TGTGCGACCTTTTATTTAATCGAGGATTTGGGCGGGGGCGCGAACACCGGGGAGCTGTTTTTT
TRBV20-1	TRBJ1-6	many	.	CSARYVGSNSPLHF	TGCAGTGCTCGCTATGTCGGGAGTAATTCACCCCTCCACTTT
TRBV2	TRBJ1-2	many	.	CADQAGPDYGYTF	TGTGCCGACCAGGCAGGACCGGACTATGGCTACACCTTC
TRBV6-6	TRBJ2-3	many	.	CASRGRDTQYF	TGTGCCAGCAGAGGTAGAGATACGCAGTATTTT
TRBV7-7	TRBJ2-7	many	.	CASSSPQGTPSYEQYF	TGTGCCAGCAGCTCACCCCAGGGGACTCCCTCCTACGAGCAGTACTTC
TRBV20-1	TRBJ2-1	.	TRBD2	CSARRTSGVSSYNEQFF	TGCAGTGCTAGGCGGACTAGCGGCGTTAGCTCCTACAATGAGCAGTTCTTC
TRBV7-2	TRBJ2-3	many	TRBD1	CASSFNYRGASTDTQYF	TGTGCCAGCAGCTTCAACTACAGGGGAGCTAGCACAGATACGCAGTATTTT
TRBV20-1	TRBJ2-3	few	.	CSAVSGGRLTDTQYF	TGCAGTGCCGTCTCCGGGGGGCGCCTCACAGATACGCAGTATTTT
TRBV6-8	TRBJ1-5	many	.	CASRPWGCNQPQHF	TGTGCCAGCAGACCTTGGGGGTGCAATCAGCCCCAGCATTTT
TRBV28	TRBJ2-7	few	TRBD2	CASSSSGGTYEQYF	TGTGCCAGCAGTTCTAGCGGGGGCACCTACGAGCAGTACTTC
TRBV4-1	TRBJ1-2	few	.	CASSQLDSLYGYTF	TGCGCCAGCAGCCAATTGGACAGCCTCTATGGCTACACCTTC
TRBV5-5	TRBJ1-1	few	.	CASRRDIMNTEAFF	TGTGCCAGCAGACGGGACATCATGAACACTGAAGCTTTCTTT
TRBV5-8	TRBJ2-5	.	.	CASSLESSARVTQYF	TGTGCCAGCAGCTTGGAATCTAGCGCCAGGGTGACCCAGTACTTC
TRBV18	TRBJ2-2	.	.	CASSPTAKANTGELFF	TGTGCCAGCTCACCAACTGCTAAGGCCAACACCGGGGAGCTGTTTTTT
TRBV20-1	TRBJ1-1	.	.	CSAIPHGQEAFF	TGCAGTGCTATTCCTCATGGACAGGAAGCTTTCTTT
TRBV15	TRBJ1-1	few	.	CATSMEGNTEAFF	TGTGCCACCAGCATGGAGGGGAACACTGAAGCTTTCTTT
TRBV7-6	TRBJ1-1	few	TRBD1	CASSFNRGRDTEAFF	TGTGCCAGCAGCTTTAACAGGGGGCGCGACACTGAAGCTTTCTTT
TRBV6-5	TRBJ2-1	.	TRBD2	CASSYSIAGGPNEQFF	TGTGCCAGCAGTTACTCAATAGCGGGGGGGCCGAATGAGCAGTTCTTC
TRBV6-1	TRBJ2-2	many	TRBD1	CASREPGQEFSGELFF	TGTGCCAGCAGGGAGCCCGGACAGGAGTTTTCCGGGGAGCTGTTTTTT
TRBV6-1	TRBJ2-7	few	TRBD1	CASSGRGSSYEQYF	TGTGCCAGCAGTGGCAGGGGGAGCTCCTACGAGCAGTACTTC
TRBV10-3	TRBJ2-3	few	.	CAISEDPGDTQYF	TGTGCCATCAGTGAGGACCCCGGGGATACGCAGTATTTT
TRBV11-2	TRBJ1-1	many	.	CASSFGGSSEAFF	TGTGCCAGCAGCTTTGGGGGTTCCTCTGAAGCTTTCTTT
TRBV5-6	TRBJ2-7	.	.	CASSLWQITYEQYF	TGTGCCAGCAGCTTGTGGCAGATAACCTACGAGCAGTACTTC
TRBV5-1	TRBJ2-1	.	.	CASSLDLARSYNEQFF	TGCGCCAGCAGCTTGGATCTAGCCCGCTCCTACAATGAGCAGTTCTTC
TRBV7-7	TRBJ2-1	.	TRBD2	CASQLLADIYNEQFF	TGTGCCAGTCAACTTCTAGCGGACATCTACAATGAGCAGTTCTTC
TRBV7-9	TRBJ1-2	.	TRBD1	CASSQGQGAYGYTF	TGTGCCAGCAGCCAAGGACAGGGGGCGTATGGCTACACCTTC
TRBV10-3	TRBJ2-3	few	TRBD1	CAIRKTGQDTDTQYF	TGTGCCATCAGAAAAACGGGACAGGACACAGATACGCAGTATTTT
TRBV10-3	TRBJ2-7	.	TRBD2	CAISESGLAGAYEQYF	TGTGCCATCAGTGAGTCGGGACTAGCGGGAGCCTACGAGCAGTACTTC
TRBV10-3	TRBJ2-7	many	.	CAISARPVGYEQYF	TGTGCCATCAGTGCAAGGCCAGTCGGGTACGAGCAGTACTTC
TRBV6-4	TRBJ1-1	few	.	CASSEGVFSNTEAFF	TGTGCCAGCAGTGAGGGGGTATTTTCGAACACTGAAGCTTTCTTT
TRBV20-1	TRBJ2-2	many	.	CSARGEPTGELFF	TGCAGTGCTAGAGGGGAGCCCACCGGGGAGCTGTTTTTT
TRBV20-1	TRBJ2-3	many	TRBD2	CSARDVELAGGTHPHDTQYF	TGCAGTGCTAGAGATGTTGAACTAGCGGGGGGTACCCACCCCCACGATACGCAGTATTTT